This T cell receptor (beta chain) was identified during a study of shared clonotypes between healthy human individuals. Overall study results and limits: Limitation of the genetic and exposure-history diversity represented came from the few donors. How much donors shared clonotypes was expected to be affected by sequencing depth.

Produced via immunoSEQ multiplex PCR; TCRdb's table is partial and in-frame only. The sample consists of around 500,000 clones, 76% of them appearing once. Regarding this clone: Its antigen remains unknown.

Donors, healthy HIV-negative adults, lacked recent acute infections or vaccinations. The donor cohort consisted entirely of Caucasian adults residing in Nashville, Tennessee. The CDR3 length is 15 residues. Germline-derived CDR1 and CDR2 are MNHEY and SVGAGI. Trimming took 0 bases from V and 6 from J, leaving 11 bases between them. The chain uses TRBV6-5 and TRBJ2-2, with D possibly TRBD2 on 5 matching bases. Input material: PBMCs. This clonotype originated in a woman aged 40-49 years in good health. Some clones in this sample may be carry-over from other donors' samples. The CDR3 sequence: CASSYSRTRAGELFF. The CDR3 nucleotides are TGTGCCAGCAGTTACTCGAGAACTAGGGCCGGGGAGCTGTTTTTT.